These 8 T cell receptor beta chains were sequenced from one sample in a study of shared clonotypes between healthy human individuals. The table came from immunoSEQ multiplex PCR; TCRdb's copy has only in-frame clones and leaves some out. The sample has roughly 2.5 million clones, around 90% seen once; the top ten hold over 0.12%. The sequencing sample was made of naive CD4+ T cells sorted from blood. Regarding subset: CD45RA+ positively selected. These receptors came from a man aged 18 to 35 in good health.

Regarding this clone: Different DNA sequences within this sample yield the same CDR3. This chain connects TRBV7-9 to TRBJ2-5, with TRBD1 matching 9 bases. Germline CDR1 is SEHNR and CDR2 is FQNEAQ (reference sequence). CDR3 length equals 14 residues. The J segment lost 3 bases and the V segment lost 4 bases, leaving 3 bases of the junction unmatched. The CDR3 nucleotides read TGTGCCAGCAGCTCGACAGGGGGAAAAGAGACCCAGTACTTC. As protein: CASSSTGGKETQYF.

CDR3 in DNA: TGTGCCAGCAGCGCTGCGTGGGTGTTTTCTGGCACAGATACGCAGTATTTT. It is translated as CASSAAWVFSGTDTQYF. This chain joins TRBV5-8 and TRBJ2-3; D is undetermined. The CDR3 extends over 17 amino acids. CDR1 and CDR2 from the germline V gene are SGHTS and YDEGEE. The V and J ends lost 4 bases and 1 base respectively, with 19 bases between them. The full variable domain, its missing parts supplied by reference TRBV5-8 and TRBJ2-3, is EAGVTQSPTHLIKTRGQQATLRCSPISGHTSVYWYQQALGLGLQFLLWYDEGEERNRGNFPPRFSGRQFPNYSSELNVNALELEDSALYLCASSAAWVFSGTDTQYFGPGTRLTVL.

The chain combines TRBV27 with TRBJ1-4; D perhaps matches TRBD1 (6 bases). The CDR3 is made up of 17 amino acids. V lost 3 bases and J 6 bases, leaving 20 bases between the germline ends. In germline, CDR1 is MNHEY, CDR2 SMNVEV (reference sequence). The CDR3 bases are TGTGCCAGCAGTTTTCAATTTCACAGGGAGGTCCATGAAAAACTGTTTTTT. Residues: CASSFQFHREVHEKLFF. Variable domain in full (rest from reference TRBV27 and TRBJ1-4): EAQVTQNPRYLITVTGKKLTVTCSQNMNHEYMSWYRQDPGLGLRQIYYSMNVEVTDKGDVPEGYKVSRKEKRNFPLILESPSPNQTSLYFCASSFQFHREVHEKLFFGSGTQLSVL.

This sequence joins TRBV28 and TRBJ2-5; D may be TRBD1 (6 bases). V gave up 3 bases and J gave up 2 bases, with 22 bases separating them. The CDR3 covers 18 residues. From germline, CDR1 is MDHEN and CDR2 SYDVKM. The DNA of the CDR3 is TGTGCCAGCAGTTTCCCCGACTTCCGGACAGTTGCGCAAGAGACCCAGTACTTC. Translation: CASSFPDFRTVAQETQYF.

The chain uses TRBV5-4 and TRBJ1-2; 9 nucleotides align to TRBD1. This CDR3 comprises 15 residues. With V trimmed by 3 bases and J by 4 bases, 7 bases remained unmatched. Looked up from germline, CDR1 is SGHNT and CDR2 is YYREEE (reference sequence). This chain's CDR3 is CASSYPGTGLYGYTF. As DNA, the CDR3 is TGTGCCAGCAGCTACCCCGGGACAGGGCTCTATGGCTACACCTTC.

The chain is built from TRBV5-1 and TRBJ1-4; D is unresolved. CDR3 size: 14 residues. CDR1 and CDR2 (germline): SGHRS, YFSETQ. The V and J ends lost 4 bases and 8 bases respectively, with 15 bases between them. This chain's CDR3 is CASSPKGWLEKLFF. Written as DNA, the CDR3 is TGCGCCAGCAGCCCAAAGGGTTGGTTGGAAAAACTGTTTTTT.

This chain links TRBV21-1 with TRBJ1-6; the table's TRBD1 call for D was not verified on the DNA. TRBV21-1 is shown as a pseudogene. The CDR3 sequence is 14 residues long. Written as DNA, the CDR3 is TGTGCCAGCAGCTCGCAGGCTTCCAATTCACCCCTCCACTTT. This sequence encodes CASSSQASNSPLHF.

CDR3 nucleotides: TGTGCCAGCAGCTTATATAGAGGAGGGGGGAACACTGAAGCTTTCTTT. This codes for CASSLYRGGGNTEAFF. The J gene is TRBJ1-1, the V gene TRBV5-6; D is possibly TRBD1 (6 bases). CDR1 and CDR2 (germline): SGHDT, YYEEEE. The CDR3 extends over 16 amino acids. Trimming pared 2 bases from V and 1 base from J, leaving 15 bases between.